This TCR beta chain was sequenced in a study of shared clonotypes between healthy human individuals. Study information: The people who gave samples were a couple of women and a few men aged 18 to 49. Notes on the study in general: Rarefaction gave evidence that sorted-subset sequencing remained incomplete despite large depth.

In its sample, this clone was seen once. Antigen unknown. The donors, all of them Caucasian adults, lived in Nashville, Tennessee. There are 19 residues in the CDR3. Per germline, CDR1 MNHEY and CDR2 SMNVEV (reference sequence). The V segment lost 2 bases and the J segment 3 bases; nucleotides outside the gene matches: 15. Only in-frame clones appear in the TCRdb table, and some are missing; sequencing was by immunoSEQ multiplex PCR. Of more than 1.2 million clones detected, approximately 98.5% appear once; the ten largest clones hold around 0.38%. The chain carries TRBV27 and TRBJ1-2, with TRBD1 matching 10 bases. The sample consisted of naive CD4+ T cells sorted from blood. Stated subset: CD45RA+ positively selected. This clonotype was sampled from a man between 25 and 39 years old in good health. As DNA, the CDR3 is TGTGCCAGCAGTTTACGTTATCGACAGGGGGCAGCTGGTGACTATGGCTACACCTTC. It is translated as CASSLRYRQGAAGDYGYTF.